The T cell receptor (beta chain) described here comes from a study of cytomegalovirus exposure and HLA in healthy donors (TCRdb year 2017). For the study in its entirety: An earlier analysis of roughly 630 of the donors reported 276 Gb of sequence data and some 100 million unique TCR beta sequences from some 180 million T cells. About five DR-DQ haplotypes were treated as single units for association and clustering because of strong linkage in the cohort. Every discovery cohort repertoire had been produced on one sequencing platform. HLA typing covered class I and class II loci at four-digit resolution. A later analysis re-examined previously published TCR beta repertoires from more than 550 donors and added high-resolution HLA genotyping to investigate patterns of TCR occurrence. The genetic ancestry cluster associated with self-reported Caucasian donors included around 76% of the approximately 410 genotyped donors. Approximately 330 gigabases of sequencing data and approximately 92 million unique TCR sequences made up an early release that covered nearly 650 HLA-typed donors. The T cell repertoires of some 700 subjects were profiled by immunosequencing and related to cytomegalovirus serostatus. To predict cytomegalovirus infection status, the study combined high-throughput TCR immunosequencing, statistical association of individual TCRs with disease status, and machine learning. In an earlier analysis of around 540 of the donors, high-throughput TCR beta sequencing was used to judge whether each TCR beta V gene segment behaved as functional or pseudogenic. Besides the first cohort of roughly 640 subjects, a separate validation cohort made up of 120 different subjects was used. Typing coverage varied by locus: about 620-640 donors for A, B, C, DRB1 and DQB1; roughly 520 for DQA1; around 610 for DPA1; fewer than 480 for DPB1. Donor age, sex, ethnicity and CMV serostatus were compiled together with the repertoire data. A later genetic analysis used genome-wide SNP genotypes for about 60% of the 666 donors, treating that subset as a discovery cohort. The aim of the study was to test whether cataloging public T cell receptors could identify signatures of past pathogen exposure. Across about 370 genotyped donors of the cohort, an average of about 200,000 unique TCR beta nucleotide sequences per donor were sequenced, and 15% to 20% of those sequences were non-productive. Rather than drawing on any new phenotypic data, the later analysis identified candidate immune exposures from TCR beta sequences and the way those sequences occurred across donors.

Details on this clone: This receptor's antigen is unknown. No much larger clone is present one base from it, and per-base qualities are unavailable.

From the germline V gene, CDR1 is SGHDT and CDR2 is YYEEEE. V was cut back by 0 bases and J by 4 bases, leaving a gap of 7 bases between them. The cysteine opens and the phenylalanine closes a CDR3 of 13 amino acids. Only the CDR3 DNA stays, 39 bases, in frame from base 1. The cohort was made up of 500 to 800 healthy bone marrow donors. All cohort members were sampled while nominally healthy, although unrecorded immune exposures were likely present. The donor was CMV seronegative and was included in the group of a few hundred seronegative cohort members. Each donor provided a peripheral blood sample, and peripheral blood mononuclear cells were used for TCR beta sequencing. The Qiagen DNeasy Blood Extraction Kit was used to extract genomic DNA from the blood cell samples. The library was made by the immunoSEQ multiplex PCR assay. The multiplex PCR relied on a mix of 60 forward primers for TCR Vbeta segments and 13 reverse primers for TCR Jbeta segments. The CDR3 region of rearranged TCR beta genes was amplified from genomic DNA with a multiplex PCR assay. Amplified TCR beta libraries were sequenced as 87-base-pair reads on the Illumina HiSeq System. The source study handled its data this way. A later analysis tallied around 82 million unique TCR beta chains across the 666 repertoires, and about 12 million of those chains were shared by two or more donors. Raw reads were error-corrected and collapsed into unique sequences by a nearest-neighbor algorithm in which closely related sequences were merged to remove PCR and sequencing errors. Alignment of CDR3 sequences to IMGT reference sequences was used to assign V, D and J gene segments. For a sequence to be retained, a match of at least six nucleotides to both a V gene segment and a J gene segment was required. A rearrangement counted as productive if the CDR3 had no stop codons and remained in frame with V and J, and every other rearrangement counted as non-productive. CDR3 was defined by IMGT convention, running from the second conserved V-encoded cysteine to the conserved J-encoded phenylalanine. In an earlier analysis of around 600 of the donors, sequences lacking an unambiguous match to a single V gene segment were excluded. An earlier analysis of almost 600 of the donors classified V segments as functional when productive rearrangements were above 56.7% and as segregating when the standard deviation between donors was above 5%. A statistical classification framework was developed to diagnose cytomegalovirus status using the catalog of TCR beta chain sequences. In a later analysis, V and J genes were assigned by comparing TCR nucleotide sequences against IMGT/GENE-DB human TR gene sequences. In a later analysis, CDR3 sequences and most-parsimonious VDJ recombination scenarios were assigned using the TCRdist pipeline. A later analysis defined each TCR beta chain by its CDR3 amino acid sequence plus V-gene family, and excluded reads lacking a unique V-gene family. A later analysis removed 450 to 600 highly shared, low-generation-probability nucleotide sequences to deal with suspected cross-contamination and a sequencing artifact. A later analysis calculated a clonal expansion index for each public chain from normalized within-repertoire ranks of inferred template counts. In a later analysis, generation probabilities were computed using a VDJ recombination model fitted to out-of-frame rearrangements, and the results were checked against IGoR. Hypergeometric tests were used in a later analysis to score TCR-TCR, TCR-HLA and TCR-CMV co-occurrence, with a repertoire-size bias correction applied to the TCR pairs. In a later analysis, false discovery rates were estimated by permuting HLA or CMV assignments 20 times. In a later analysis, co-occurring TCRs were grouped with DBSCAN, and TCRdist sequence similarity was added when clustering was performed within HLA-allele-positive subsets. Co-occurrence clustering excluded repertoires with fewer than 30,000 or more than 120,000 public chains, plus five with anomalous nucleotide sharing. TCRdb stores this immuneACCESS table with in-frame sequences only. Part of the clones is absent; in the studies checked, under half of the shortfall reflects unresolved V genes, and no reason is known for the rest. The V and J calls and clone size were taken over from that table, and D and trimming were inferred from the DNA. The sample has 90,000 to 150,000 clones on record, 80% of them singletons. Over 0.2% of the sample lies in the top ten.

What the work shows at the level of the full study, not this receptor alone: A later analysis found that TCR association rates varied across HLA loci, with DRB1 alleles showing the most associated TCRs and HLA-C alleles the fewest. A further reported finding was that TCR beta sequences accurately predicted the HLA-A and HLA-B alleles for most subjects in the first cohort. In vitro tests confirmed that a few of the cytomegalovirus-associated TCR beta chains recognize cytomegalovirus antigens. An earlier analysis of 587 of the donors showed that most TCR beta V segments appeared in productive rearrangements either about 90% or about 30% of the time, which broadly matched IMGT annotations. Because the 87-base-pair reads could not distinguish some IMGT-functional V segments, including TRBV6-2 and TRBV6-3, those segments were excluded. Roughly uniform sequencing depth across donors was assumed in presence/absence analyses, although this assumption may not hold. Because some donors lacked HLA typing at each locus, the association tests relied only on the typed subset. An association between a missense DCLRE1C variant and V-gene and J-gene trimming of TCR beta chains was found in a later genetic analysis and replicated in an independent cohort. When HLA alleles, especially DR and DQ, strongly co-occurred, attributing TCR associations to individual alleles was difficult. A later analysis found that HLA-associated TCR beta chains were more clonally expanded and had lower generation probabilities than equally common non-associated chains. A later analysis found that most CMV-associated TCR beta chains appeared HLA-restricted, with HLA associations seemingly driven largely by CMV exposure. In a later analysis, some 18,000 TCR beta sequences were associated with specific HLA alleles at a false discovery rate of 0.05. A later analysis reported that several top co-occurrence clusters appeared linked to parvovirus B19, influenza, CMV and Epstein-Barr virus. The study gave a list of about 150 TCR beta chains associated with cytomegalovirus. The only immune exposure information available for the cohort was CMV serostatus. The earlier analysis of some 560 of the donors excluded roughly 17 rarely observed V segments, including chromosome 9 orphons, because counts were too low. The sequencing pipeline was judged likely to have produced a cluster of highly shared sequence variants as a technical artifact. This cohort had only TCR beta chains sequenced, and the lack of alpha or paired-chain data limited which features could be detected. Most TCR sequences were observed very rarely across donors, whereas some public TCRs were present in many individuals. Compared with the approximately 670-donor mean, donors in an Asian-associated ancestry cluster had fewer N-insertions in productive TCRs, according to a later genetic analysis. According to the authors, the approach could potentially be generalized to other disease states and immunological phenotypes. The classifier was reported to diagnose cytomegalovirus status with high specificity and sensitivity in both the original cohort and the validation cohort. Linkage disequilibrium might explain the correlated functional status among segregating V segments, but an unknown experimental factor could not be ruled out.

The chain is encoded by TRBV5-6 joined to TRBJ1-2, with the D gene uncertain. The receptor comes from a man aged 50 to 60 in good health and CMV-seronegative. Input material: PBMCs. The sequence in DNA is TGTGCCAGCAGCTTGGTGGCAGGCTATGGCTACACCTTC. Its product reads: CASSLVAGYGYTF.